Listed below are T cell receptor beta chains from one sample, sequenced in a study of T cell repertoires in cytomegalovirus infection. TCRdb re-analysed the reads in MiXCR, keeping a single row per CDR3 protein. The table lists more than 85,000 distinct CDR3 sequences, about 25% of them singletons. Material: CD8+ T cells from PBMCs. These receptor sequences come from a human donor in good health (CMV status not recorded). Some clones in this sample may be carry-over from other donors' samples. Both conserved end residues are part of each CDR3. A D gene is named only where the DNA matches it firmly. The size of a clone is reported for some rows only, either as once, few or many, or as a class for expanded clones.

CDR3	J	V	length	size	D
CSVEGTGGFQYEQYF	TRBJ2-7	TRBV29-1	15	once	TRBD1
CASSFVPREQYF	TRBJ2-7	TRBV28	12	few	-
CASSLLGINQPQHF	TRBJ1-5	TRBV28	14	-	-
CSASSWASGYQETQYF	TRBJ2-5	TRBV20-1	16	few	TRBD2
CSARLAGEQFF	TRBJ2-1	TRBV20-1	11	-	-
CASSYPSGTSGSLYEQYF	TRBJ2-7	TRBV28	18	few	TRBD2
CASSEDGGVLNYGYTF	TRBJ1-2	TRBV6-4	16	-	-
CASSLQGGRQYF	TRBJ2-7	TRBV7-6	12	-	-
CASSLAGAGLYNEQFF	TRBJ2-1	TRBV7-8	16	many	-
CSASPIRAYEQYF	TRBJ2-7	TRBV20-1	13	-	-
CASAGTSGIDTQYF	TRBJ2-3	TRBV7-2	14	few	TRBD2
CASSLVYEQYF	TRBJ2-7	TRBV7-2	11	many	-
CASSQERLAGVYEQFF	TRBJ2-1	TRBV14	16	-	TRBD2
CASSIGLGDNEQFF	TRBJ2-1	TRBV19	14	-	-
CSASPFSAGGPGELFF	TRBJ2-2	TRBV20-1	16	-	TRBD2
CAGSLDRVGEAFF	TRBJ1-1	TRBV28	13	once	TRBD1
CASRLAPTYEQYF	TRBJ2-7	TRBV2	13	-	TRBD2
CATSGDPGIETQYF	TRBJ2-5	TRBV24-1	14	few	-
CASSSTGRGVIANTGELFF	TRBJ2-2	TRBV5-1	19	-	-
CASRPPWFSGGEDEQFF	TRBJ2-1	TRBV28	17	many	TRBD2
CASSVRSNQPQHF	TRBJ1-5	TRBV19	13	few	-
CASSSGTSEDTQYF	TRBJ2-3	TRBV28	14	many	TRBD2
CASSPVNTGELFF	TRBJ2-2	TRBV12-3/TRBV12-4	13	many	-
CASSDSPGQGAAYEQYF	TRBJ2-7	TRBV11-2	17	few	TRBD1
CASSFQQGRFQDEQYF	TRBJ2-7	TRBV11-2	16	-	-
CASSPRQGRLYEQYF	TRBJ2-7	TRBV19	15	once	TRBD1
CASSLGVGIQPQHF	TRBJ1-5	TRBV7-9	14	few	-
CASSLFGVGGYTF	TRBJ1-2	TRBV12-3/TRBV12-4	13	-	-
CASRGRGVEQYF	TRBJ2-7	TRBV12-3/TRBV12-4	12	few	-
CASSLGHRDPNTGELFF	TRBJ2-2	TRBV5-1	17	-	-
CASSPGQAPYNEQFF	TRBJ2-1	TRBV5-5	15	few	TRBD1